This T cell receptor beta chain was profiled in a study of cytomegalovirus exposure and HLA in healthy donors (dated by TCRdb to the late 2010s). Some background on the complete study: An earlier analysis of several hundred of the donors reported around 280 Gb of sequence data and 117 million unique TCR beta sequences obtained from approximately 180 million T cells. About 280 gigabases of sequencing data and tens of millions of unique TCR sequences were included in an early release covering 500 to 750 HLA-typed donors. The study aimed to test whether signatures of past pathogen exposure could be identified by cataloging public T cell receptors. The number of donors typed differed by locus, with roughly 629-640 for A, B, C, DRB1 and DQB1, roughly 550 for DQA1, approximately 570 for DPA1, and approximately 470 for DPB1. A later analysis re-examined previously published TCR beta repertoires from just over 650 donors and added high-resolution HLA genotyping to investigate patterns of TCR occurrence. HLA typing included class I and class II loci at four-digit resolution. To predict cytomegalovirus infection status, the study brought together high-throughput TCR immunosequencing, statistical association of individual TCRs with disease status, and machine learning. A separate validation cohort of roughly 120 different subjects was used in addition to the approximately 610-subject first cohort. A later genetic analysis used genome-wide SNP genotypes for about 55% of the 666 donors, treating that subset as a discovery cohort. All discovery cohort repertoires had been generated using a single sequencing platform. Rather than using new phenotypic data, the later analysis identified candidate immune exposures from TCR beta sequences and from how often those sequences occurred across donors. Of the roughly 400 genotyped donors, approximately 80% fell in the genetic ancestry cluster associated with self-reported Caucasian donors. About five DR-DQ haplotypes were treated as single units for association and clustering because of strong linkage in the cohort. An earlier analysis of 587 of the donors applied high-throughput TCR beta sequencing to assess whether each TCR beta V gene segment acted as functional or pseudogenic. Across some 400 genotyped donors of the cohort, an average of roughly 200,000 unique TCR beta nucleotide sequences per donor were sequenced, and roughly 17% of those sequences were non-productive. Donor age, sex, ethnicity and CMV serostatus were compiled alongside the repertoire data. Using immunosequencing, the study profiled T cell repertoires from about 620 subjects and related those repertoires to cytomegalovirus serostatus. Overall results and qualifications from the work: The only immune exposure information available for the cohort was CMV serostatus. Some IMGT-functional V segments, including TRBV6-2 and TRBV6-3, could not be distinguished by the 87-base-pair reads and were therefore excluded. In vitro tests confirmed that a few of the cytomegalovirus-associated TCR beta chains recognize cytomegalovirus antigens. Specific HLA alleles were associated with 18,000 or so TCR beta sequences at a false discovery rate of 0.05 in a later analysis. A cluster of highly shared sequence variants was judged likely to represent a technical artifact of the sequencing pipeline. The cohort was sequenced for TCR beta chains only, and without alpha or paired-chain data the features that could be detected were limited. Most TCR sequences were observed very rarely across donors, whereas some public TCRs were present in many individuals. When HLA alleles, especially DR and DQ, strongly co-occurred, TCR associations were difficult to assign to individual alleles. The authors suggested that the approach could potentially be generalized to other disease states and immunological phenotypes. Because counts were too low, approximately 15 rarely observed V segments, including chromosome 9 orphons, were excluded from the earlier analysis of some 540 of the donors. In a later genetic analysis, a missense DCLRE1C variant was associated with V-gene and J-gene trimming of TCR beta chains, and the association was replicated in an independent cohort. In a later analysis, most CMV-associated TCR beta chains were found to appear HLA-restricted, with HLA associations seemingly driven largely by CMV exposure. In the study, some 180 TCR beta chains were listed as associated with cytomegalovirus. Correlated functional status among segregating V segments might reflect linkage disequilibrium, but an unknown experimental factor could not be ruled out. In a later analysis, the rate of TCR association differed among HLA loci, with DRB1 alleles having the most associated TCRs and HLA-C alleles having the fewest. The classifier was reported to diagnose cytomegalovirus status with high specificity and sensitivity in both the original cohort and the validation cohort. Sequencing depth was assumed to be roughly uniform across donors in the presence/absence analyses, though that assumption may not hold. In an earlier analysis of roughly 560 of the donors, most TCR beta V segments were observed in productive rearrangements about 87% or about 30% of the time, broadly matching IMGT annotations. A further reported finding was that TCR beta sequences accurately predicted the HLA-A and HLA-B alleles for most subjects in the first cohort. Compared with equally common non-associated chains, HLA-associated TCR beta chains in a later analysis were more clonally expanded and had lower generation probabilities. According to a later analysis, parvovirus B19, influenza, CMV and Epstein-Barr virus appeared linked to several top co-occurrence clusters. Because HLA typing was unavailable for some donors at each locus, only the typed subset was used in association tests. A later genetic analysis reported fewer N-insertions in productive TCRs among donors in an Asian-associated ancestry cluster than the approximately 700-donor mean.

This clone was picked up a small number of times. This clone's antigen is unknown. No much larger clone exists at a distance of one base, and base qualities are not known. The germline V gene sets CDR1 to SGHTA and CDR2 to FQGNSA. The CDR3 starts with the cysteine, ends with the phenylalanine, and has 14 residues. Only CDR3 DNA remains: 42 bases, in frame from the first base. Trimming takes 7 bases from V and 6 bases from J, and the germline ends sit 15 bases apart. The cohort was made up of hundreds of healthy bone marrow donors. At the time of sampling, every cohort member was nominally healthy, though immune exposures that went unrecorded were likely present. The donor tested CMV seropositive and was one of the 289 seropositive cohort members. A peripheral blood sample was provided by each donor, and peripheral blood mononuclear cells were used for TCR beta sequencing. The Qiagen DNeasy Blood Extraction Kit was used to extract genomic DNA from the blood cell samples.

Library preparation was by the immunoSEQ multiplex PCR assay. The multiplex PCR relied on a mix of 60 forward primers for TCR Vbeta segments and 13 reverse primers for TCR Jbeta segments. A multiplex PCR assay on genomic DNA amplified the CDR3 region of rearranged TCR beta genes. The amplified TCR beta libraries were sequenced on the Illumina HiSeq System as 87-base-pair reads. As for the authors' bioinformatics: Across the 600 to 700 repertoires, a later analysis counted 80 million or so unique TCR beta chains, approximately 12 million of which were shared by at least two donors. A nearest-neighbor algorithm error-corrected the raw reads and collapsed the reads into unique sequences, merging closely related sequences to remove PCR and sequencing errors. To assign V, D and J gene segments, CDR3 sequences were aligned to IMGT reference sequences. For a sequence to be retained, a match of at least six nucleotides was required to both a V gene segment and a J gene segment. A rearrangement was called productive if the CDR3 had no stop codons and remained in frame with V and J, and every other rearrangement was called non-productive. Following IMGT convention, CDR3 was defined as the stretch from the second conserved V-encoded cysteine to the conserved J-encoded phenylalanine. The earlier analysis of about 620 of the donors excluded sequences that lacked an unambiguous match to a single V gene segment. In an earlier analysis of approximately 610 of the donors, V segments were called functional above 56.7% productive rearrangements and were called segregating when the between-donor standard deviation exceeded 5%. A statistical classification framework was built for diagnosing cytomegalovirus status from the catalog of TCR beta chain sequences. V and J gene assignment, in a later analysis, came from comparing TCR nucleotide sequences with IMGT/GENE-DB human TR gene sequences. In a later analysis, CDR3 sequences and most-parsimonious VDJ recombination scenarios were assigned using the TCRdist pipeline. In a later analysis, each TCR beta chain was defined by its CDR3 amino acid sequence together with its V-gene family, and reads lacking a unique V-gene family were excluded. As a way to deal with suspected cross-contamination and a sequencing artifact, a later analysis dropped 450 to 600 nucleotide sequences that were highly shared and had low generation probability. In a later analysis, a clonal expansion index for each public chain was calculated from normalized within-repertoire ranks of inferred template counts. In a later analysis, generation probabilities were computed with a VDJ recombination model fitted to out-of-frame rearrangements, and the resulting probabilities were checked against IGoR. A later analysis scored TCR-TCR, TCR-HLA and TCR-CMV co-occurrence with hypergeometric tests, applying a repertoire-size bias correction to TCR pairs. A later analysis estimated false discovery rates by permuting HLA or CMV assignments 20 times. In a later analysis, co-occurring TCRs were grouped using DBSCAN, and TCRdist sequence similarity was added for clustering within HLA-allele-positive subsets. Repertoires with fewer than 30,000 or more than 120,000 public chains, plus five repertoires with anomalous nucleotide sharing, were excluded from co-occurrence clustering. Here the immuneACCESS table is served through TCRdb, limited to in-frame sequences with V and J called. Missing clones are a known gap in these copies; in checked studies unresolved V genes cover under half, and the rest lacks a known reason. The V and J calls and clone size were taken over from that table, and D and trimming were inferred from the DNA. For this sample there are under 150,000 clones; 75% to 80% appear just once. Around 3% of the sample belongs to the ten largest clones.

In this chain, TRBV7-2 is recombined with TRBJ2-2; the D segment could be TRBD1, given 6 matching bases. This TCR came from a man aged 40-55 years in good health and CMV-seropositive. Material for sequencing was PBMCs. This receptor has the CDR3 CASKVQGNSGELFF. The bases are TGTGCCAGCAAGGTACAGGGAAATTCCGGGGAGCTGTTTTTT.